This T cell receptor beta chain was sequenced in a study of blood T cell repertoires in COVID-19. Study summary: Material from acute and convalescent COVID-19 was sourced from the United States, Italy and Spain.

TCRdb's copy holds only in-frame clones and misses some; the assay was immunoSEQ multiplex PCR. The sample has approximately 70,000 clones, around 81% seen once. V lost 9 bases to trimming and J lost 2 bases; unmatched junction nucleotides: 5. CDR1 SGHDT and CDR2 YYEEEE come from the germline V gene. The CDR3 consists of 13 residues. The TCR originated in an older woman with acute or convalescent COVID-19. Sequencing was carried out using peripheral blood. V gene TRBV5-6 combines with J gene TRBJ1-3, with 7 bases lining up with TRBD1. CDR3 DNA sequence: TGTGCCACCTACAGGGGTACTGGAAACACCATATATTTT. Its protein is CATYRGTGNTIYF.